The next 21 T cell receptor beta chains were all read from a single sample in a study of identical twins. A single record per CDR3 protein comes from TCRdb applying MiXCR to the 5' RACE reads. The table records 200,000 to 250,000 distinct CDR3 sequences, about 7% of them present only once. These data also formed part of another study, on yellow fever vaccine responses in identical twins.

The sample comprised memory (CD45RO+) T cells sorted from blood. These receptors all stem from a woman between 18 and 29 years old in good health.

This clonotype has ten or more counts. DNA for the CDR3: TGCAGCGGGCGGGACGCTATTTGGGATGAGCAGTTCTTC. This codes for CSGRDAIWDEQFF. This chain joins TRBV29-1 and TRBJ2-1; a possible D gene is TRBD2 (6 bases). V gave up 7 bases and J gave up 8 bases, with 18 bases separating them. CDR1 and CDR2 from the germline V gene are SQVTM and ANQGSEA. The CDR3 has 13 residues.

This clonotype occurred a few times. V usage is TRBV14 and J usage is TRBJ1-4, with D possibly being TRBD1 (5 bases). The CDR3 has 17 amino acids. Germline lookup yields CDR1 SGHDN and CDR2 FVKESK. Trimming cost V 1 base and J 7 bases, with 19 bases left between them. CDR3 nucleotide sequence: TGTGCCAGCAGCCAAGGGGACGGGACGGCGTTTCTTGAAAAACTGTTTTTT. This gives the protein CASSQGDGTAFLEKLFF.

The V call is TRBV7-2, the J call TRBJ2-5, with 8 bases lining up with TRBD2. Germline V lookup: CDR1 SGHTA, CDR2 FQGNSA. Trimming took 1 base from V and 10 from J; bases not matched to a gene: 14. The CDR3 covers 16 residues. The CDR3 DNA reads TGTGCCAGCAGCTTAGGGGTAGCGGGACTCTTGGGGGACCAGTACTTC. It is translated as CASSLGVAGLLGDQYF.

There are a few counts of this clonotype. The gene calls are TRBV10-1 and TRBJ2-2; D uncertain. Germline V lookup: CDR1 WNHNN, CDR2 SYGVQD (reference sequence). This CDR3 is 12 amino acids long. V was trimmed by 4 bases and J by 7 bases, leaving 7 bases between them. CDR3 protein: CASSANRGELFF. The CDR3 nucleotides are TGCGCCAGCAGTGCCAACCGCGGGGAGCTGTTTTTT.

The chain carries TRBV6-4 and TRBJ2-3, with 7 bases aligning to TRBD2. The CDR3 is made up of 14 amino acids. Germline V lookup: CDR1 MRHNA, CDR2 SNTAGT. Trimming removed 6 bases from V and 6 bases from J; junction bases left unmatched: 9. The CDR3 spells CASSLGGDRDTQYF. The CDR3 DNA sequence: TGTGCCAGCAGCCTTGGGGGGGACCGGGATACGCAGTATTTT.

The chain is built from TRBV7-9 and TRBJ1-1; 7 bases are a match to TRBD1. Germline V CDR1 and CDR2: SEHNR, FQNEAQ (reference sequence). V was pared by 5 bases and J by 5 bases, with 11 bases of the junction left unmatched. The CDR3 spans 15 residues. The CDR3 bases are TGTGCCAGCAGCCTAAGCGACAGGGAGGGAACTGAAGCTTTCTTT. Protein sequence: CASSLSDREGTEAFF.

This clonotype showed up many times. The V gene is TRBV12-3 or TRBV12-4, the J gene TRBJ2-4; TRBD1 agrees at 9 bases. CDR3 length equals 16 residues. With 4 bases clipped from V and 3 bases from J, the junction kept 7 bases outside the gene matches. CDR3 nucleotides: TGTGCCAGCAGTTCCGGGGACAGGGCTGGCAAAAACATTCAGTACTTC. Its translation is CASSSGDRAGKNIQYF.

The chain joins TRBV6-1 to TRBJ1-5, with no clear D. Germline V CDR1 and CDR2: MNHNS, SASEGT. V dropped 0 bases and J dropped 6 bases, with 9 bases sitting between them. The CDR3 runs to 14 residues. The CDR3 region has the DNA TGTGCCAGCAGTGAAGCGGGGTCCGGTCAGCCCCAGCATTTT. It yields the protein CASSEAGSGQPQHF.

This clonotype was counted at least ten times. This chain uses TRBV12-3 or TRBV12-4 with TRBJ2-7, with 8 nucleotides matching TRBD1. Trimming cost V 3 bases and J 6 bases; bases outside gene matches: 4. This CDR3 has 13 residues. CDR3: CASSLRQGAEQYV. The CDR3 bases are TGTGCCAGCAGTTTGCGGCAGGGGGCCGAGCAGTACGTC.

The chain employs TRBV14 and TRBJ2-7; perhaps D is TRBD1 or TRBD2 (5 bases each). The germline V gene encodes CDR1 SGHDN and CDR2 FVKESK. V was cut by 3 bases and J by 7 bases, with 13 bases left in between. This CDR3 region has 13 residues. DNA of the CDR3: TGTGCCAGCAGCCACACCGGGGACGGGGAGCAGTACTTC. It encodes CASSHTGDGEQYF.

This clonotype was picked up a small number of times. The V gene is TRBV25-1, the J gene TRBJ2-1; D uncertain. The germline V and J ends were trimmed by 3 bases and 2 bases, with 11 bases remaining between them. Germline V gene data show CDR1 as MGHDK and CDR2 as SYGVNS. The CDR3 has 15 residues. CDR3 residues: CASSDRQLAYNEQFF. The CDR3 coding sequence is TGTGCCAGCAGTGATCGGCAGCTCGCCTACAATGAGCAGTTCTTC.

This clonotype occurred a few times. The V call is TRBV15, the J call TRBJ2-5; the match to TRBD2 covers 7 bases. Germline trimming cut 0 bases from V and 1 base from J; bases unmatched to any gene: 23. The CDR3 totals 22 residues. Per germline, CDR1 LNHNV and CDR2 YYDKDF (reference sequence). The CDR3 sequence: CATSRDIRVRGSSSRPQETQYF. The CDR3 nucleotides are TGTGCCACCAGCAGAGATATTCGGGTGCGGGGGTCCTCCTCGCGTCCCCAAGAGACCCAGTACTTC.

The V and J genes are TRBV12-3 or TRBV12-4 and TRBJ2-1, with D unclear. The V gene lost 6 bases and the J gene lost 3 bases, with 12 bases spanning the gap. CDR3 size: 14 residues. CDR3 loop: CASSPRPNYNEQFF. The CDR3 nucleotides are TGTGCCAGCAGCCCCCGGCCAAACTACAATGAGCAGTTCTTC.

This clonotype was counted many times. The chain uses TRBV20-1 and TRBJ2-7; the match to TRBD2 covers 7 bases. This CDR3 spans 14 amino acids. Germline V gene lookup returns CDR1 DFQATT and CDR2 SNEGSKA (reference sequence). V trimming: 5 bases; J trimming: 3 bases; junction bases outside the gene matches: 10. The CDR3 is CSARTTSSHYEQYF. The CDR3 nucleotides are TGCAGTGCTCGTACGACTAGCAGCCACTACGAGCAGTACTTC.

The chain has TRBV6-2 or TRBV6-3 and TRBJ2-2; no reliable D call. The CDR3 is 16 residues long. Germline V gene sequence: CDR1 MNHEY, CDR2 SVGEGT. Trimming pared 2 bases from V and 4 bases from J, leaving 14 bases between. DNA of the CDR3: TGTGCCAGCAGTTACGTCGGCTACTCGGGCACCGGGGAGCTGTTTTTT. Translating gives CASSYVGYSGTGELFF.

CDR3 nucleotides: TGTGCCAGCAGCTTGGTTAGTTCCTACGAGCAGTACTTC. This codes for CASSLVSSYEQYF. This rearrangement joins TRBV5-6 to TRBJ2-7; D is uncertain. V lost 0 bases, J lost 1 base, and 5 bases lay in between. Germline V gene lookup returns CDR1 SGHDT and CDR2 YYEEEE. This CDR3 is built from 13 residues.

This chain's CDR3 is CASSSRRGGETQYF. The CDR3 nucleotides read TGTGCCAGCAGCTCAAGGCGCGGGGGGGAGACCCAGTACTTC. The chain recombines TRBV7-8 with TRBJ2-5; 8 bases match TRBD2. Per germline, CDR1 SGHVS and CDR2 FQNEAQ. The CDR3 is 14 amino acids. The ends lost 4 bases at V and 5 bases at J; junction bases unmatched: 6.

At least ten counts were recorded for this clonotype. The chain links TRBV5-1 to TRBJ2-7; D is unresolved. Germline values: CDR1 SGHRS, CDR2 YFSETQ. Trimming stripped 0 bases from V and 2 bases from J, with 12 bases between. This CDR3 is 15 amino acids long. In nucleotides, the CDR3 is TGCGCCAGCAGCTTGGGTCAGACCTCTACCTACGAGCAGTACTTC. Translating gives CASSLGQTSTYEQYF.

The chain is built from TRBV11-3 and TRBJ2-1, with D perhaps TRBD2 (5 bases). V was clipped by 5 bases and J by 4 bases, with 9 bases between them. Germline V gives CDR1 SGHNT, CDR2 YENEEA. This CDR3 region has 13 residues. CDR3 sequence reads: CASSPEAYNEQFF. The CDR3 coding sequence is TGTGCCAGCAGCCCGGAGGCGTACAATGAGCAGTTCTTC.

Many counts were recorded for this clonotype. CDR3 sequence (DNA): TGTGCCACCAGCAGAGCTAACTACGAGCAGTACGTC. The encoded protein is CATSRANYEQYV. The chain recombines TRBV15 with TRBJ2-7; D unresolved. The CDR3 loop spans 12 amino acids. CDR1 and CDR2 (germline): LNHNV, YYDKDF (reference sequence). Trimming stripped 1 base from V and 3 bases from J, with 4 bases between.

The V gene is TRBV25-1, the J gene TRBJ2-7, with TRBD2 matching 13 bases. Germline V gene data show CDR1 as MGHDK and CDR2 as SYGVNS. This CDR3 is 14 amino acids long. With 9 bases clipped from V and 4 bases from J, the junction kept 6 bases outside the gene matches. The CDR3 DNA sequence: TGTGCCAGTATCGGGACTAGCGGGACTTACGAGCAGTACTTC. Amino acids: CASIGTSGTYEQYF.